This T cell receptor (beta chain) was profiled in a study of spatial heterogeneity in lung cancer. Study-level background: Sequences of the beta chain were consistently detected in greater numbers than alpha-chain sequences. Overall study results and limits: Blood carried ubiquitous expanded tumor TCRs more at resection than follow-up.

This clonotype has more than one count but fewer than ten. Its antigen is unknown. The study tagged each TCR cDNA molecule with a unique molecular identifier. One entry per CDR3 protein, called by TCRdb with MiXCR from the 5' RACE reads. The sample includes about 52,000 distinct CDR3 sequences, roughly 8.1% of them seen just once. Time point reported: blood at routine non-recurrence follow-up after resection. Unsorted whole RNA samples from tumor, nontumor lung or frozen PBMC were sequenced. The CDR3 runs 14 residues. The germline CDR1 and CDR2 sequences are SGHRS and YFSETQ. Trimming cost V 0 bases and J 8 bases, with 14 bases left between them.

This receptor was taken from a female donor with early-stage non-small cell lung cancer. The chain employs TRBV5-1 and TRBJ1-2; D is undetermined. The material sequenced was PBMCs, taken at follow-up. The CDR3 spells CASSLDSEIGGYTF. The DNA for the CDR3 is TGCGCCAGCAGCTTGGACTCGGAAATCGGGGGCTACACCTTC.